This T cell receptor (beta chain) is from a study of OX40 agonist ivuxolimab in advanced cancers. Study results and caveats: The 0.1-3.0 mg/kg partial responders had among the lowest clonal expansion. Certain nonresponders additionally had low normalized T-cell clonal expansion.

This clone was observed once. Antigen unknown. The germline CDR1 and CDR2 sequences are SGHAT and FQNNGV. CDR3 length: 10 residues. V was pared by 5 bases and J by 5 bases, with 3 bases between. Patients who had autoimmune disease history or got systemic immunosuppression were left out. The protocol was immunoSEQ multiplex PCR, while the TCRdb copy is restricted to in-frame clones and leaves out a portion. The data contain about 110,000 clones, more than 85% of them seen just once; the ten biggest clones take up 1% to 1.5%. The material was CD4+ or CD8+ T cells sorted from blood, obtained in a trial of the OX40 agonist ivuxolimab. The J gene is TRBJ2-5, the V gene TRBV11-2; no reliable D call. This sequence was found in an adult with an advanced solid tumor such as melanoma, head and neck, liver or kidney cancer. The CDR3 reads CASSGETQYF. CDR3 coding DNA: TGTGCCAGCAGCGGGGAGACCCAGTACTTC.